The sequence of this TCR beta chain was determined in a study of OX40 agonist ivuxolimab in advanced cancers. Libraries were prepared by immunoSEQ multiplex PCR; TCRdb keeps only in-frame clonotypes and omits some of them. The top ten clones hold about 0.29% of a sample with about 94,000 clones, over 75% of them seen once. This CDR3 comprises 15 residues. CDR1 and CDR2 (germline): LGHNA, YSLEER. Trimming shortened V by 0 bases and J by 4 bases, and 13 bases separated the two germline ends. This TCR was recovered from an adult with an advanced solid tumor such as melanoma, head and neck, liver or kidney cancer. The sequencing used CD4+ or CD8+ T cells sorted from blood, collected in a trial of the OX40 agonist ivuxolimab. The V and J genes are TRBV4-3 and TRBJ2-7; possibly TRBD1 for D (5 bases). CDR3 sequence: CASSQETEISYEQYF. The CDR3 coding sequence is TGCGCCAGCAGCCAAGAGACAGAAATAAGTTACGAGCAGTACTTC.